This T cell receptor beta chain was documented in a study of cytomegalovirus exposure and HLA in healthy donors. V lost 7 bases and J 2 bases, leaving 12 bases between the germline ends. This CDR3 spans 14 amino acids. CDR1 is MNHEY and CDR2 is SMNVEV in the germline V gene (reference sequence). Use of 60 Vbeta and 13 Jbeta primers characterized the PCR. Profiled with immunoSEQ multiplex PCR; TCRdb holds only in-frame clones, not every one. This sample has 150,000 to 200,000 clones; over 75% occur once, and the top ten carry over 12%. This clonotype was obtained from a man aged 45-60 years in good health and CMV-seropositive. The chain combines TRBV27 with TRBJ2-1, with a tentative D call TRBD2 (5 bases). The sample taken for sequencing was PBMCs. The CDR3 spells CASTGEFPYNEQFF. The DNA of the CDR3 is TGTGCCAGCACTGGGGAGTTCCCCTACAATGAGCAGTTCTTC.